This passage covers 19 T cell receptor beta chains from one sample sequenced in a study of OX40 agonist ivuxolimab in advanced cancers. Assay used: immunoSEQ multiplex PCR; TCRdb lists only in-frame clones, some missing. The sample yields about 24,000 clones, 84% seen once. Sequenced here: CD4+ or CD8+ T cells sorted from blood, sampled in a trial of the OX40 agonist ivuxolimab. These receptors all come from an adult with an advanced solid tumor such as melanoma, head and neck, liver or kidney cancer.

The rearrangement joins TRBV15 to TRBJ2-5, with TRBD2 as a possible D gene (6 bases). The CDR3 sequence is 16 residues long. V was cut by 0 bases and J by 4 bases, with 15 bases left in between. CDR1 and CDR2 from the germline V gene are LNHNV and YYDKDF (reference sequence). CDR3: CATSRDKAGRGETQYF. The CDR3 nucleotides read TGTGCCACCAGCAGAGATAAGGCAGGGCGGGGAGAGACCCAGTACTTC.

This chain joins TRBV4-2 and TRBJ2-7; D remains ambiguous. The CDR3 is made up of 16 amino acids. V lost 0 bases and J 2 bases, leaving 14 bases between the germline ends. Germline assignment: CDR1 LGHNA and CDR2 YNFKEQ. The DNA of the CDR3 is TGTGCCAGCAGCCAAGACGACACGGGTGGGGCCTACGAGCAGTACTTC. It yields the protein CASSQDDTGGAYEQYF.

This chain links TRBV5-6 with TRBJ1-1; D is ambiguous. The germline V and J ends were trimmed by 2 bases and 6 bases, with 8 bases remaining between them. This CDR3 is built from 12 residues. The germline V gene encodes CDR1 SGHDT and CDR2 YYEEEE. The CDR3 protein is CASSFDGAEAFF. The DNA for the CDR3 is TGTGCCAGCAGCTTCGACGGCGCTGAAGCTTTCTTT.

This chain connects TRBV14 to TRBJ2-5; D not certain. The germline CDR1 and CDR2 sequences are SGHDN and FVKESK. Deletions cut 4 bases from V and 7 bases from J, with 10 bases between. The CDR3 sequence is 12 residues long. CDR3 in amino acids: CASSPIGGTQYF. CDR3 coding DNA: TGTGCCAGCAGCCCCATCGGCGGGACCCAGTACTTC.

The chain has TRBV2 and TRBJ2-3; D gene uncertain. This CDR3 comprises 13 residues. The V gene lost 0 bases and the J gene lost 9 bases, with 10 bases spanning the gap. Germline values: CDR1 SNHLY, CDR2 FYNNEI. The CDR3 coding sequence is TGTGCCAGCAGTGAAGCGCTTCGGGCCACGCAGTATTTT. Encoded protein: CASSEALRATQYF.

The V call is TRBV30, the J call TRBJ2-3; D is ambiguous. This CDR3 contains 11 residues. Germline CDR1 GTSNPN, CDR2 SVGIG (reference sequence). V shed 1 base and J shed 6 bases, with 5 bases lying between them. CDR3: CAWSGLDTQYF. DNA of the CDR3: TGTGCCTGGAGTGGGTTGGATACGCAGTATTTT.

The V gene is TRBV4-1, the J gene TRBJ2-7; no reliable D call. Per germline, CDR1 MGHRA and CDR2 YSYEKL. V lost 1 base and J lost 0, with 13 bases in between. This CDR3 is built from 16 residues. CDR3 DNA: TGCGCCAGCAGCCAAGTTATAGCAGGCCTCTCCTACGAGCAGTACTTC. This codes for CASSQVIAGLSYEQYF.

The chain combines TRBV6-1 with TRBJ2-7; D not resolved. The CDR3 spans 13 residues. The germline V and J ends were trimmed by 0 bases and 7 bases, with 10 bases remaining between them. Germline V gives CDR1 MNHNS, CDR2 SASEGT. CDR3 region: CASSEARPGEQYF. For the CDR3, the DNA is TGTGCCAGCAGTGAAGCCCGACCGGGTGAGCAGTACTTC.

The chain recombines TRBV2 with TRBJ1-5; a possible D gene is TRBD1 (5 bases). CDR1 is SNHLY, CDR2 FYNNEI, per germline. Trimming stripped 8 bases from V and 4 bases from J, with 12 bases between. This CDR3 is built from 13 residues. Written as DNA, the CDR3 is TGTGCCAGCGGTCCGGGGCAGAATCAGCCCCAGCATTTT. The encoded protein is CASGPGQNQPQHF.

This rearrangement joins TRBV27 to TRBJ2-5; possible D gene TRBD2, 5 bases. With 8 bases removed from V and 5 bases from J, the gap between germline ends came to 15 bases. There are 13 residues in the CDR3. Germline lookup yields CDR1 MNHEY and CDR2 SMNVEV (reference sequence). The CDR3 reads CASGRTSTETQYF. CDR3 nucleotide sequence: TGTGCCAGCGGGCGAACTAGTACGGAGACCCAGTACTTC.

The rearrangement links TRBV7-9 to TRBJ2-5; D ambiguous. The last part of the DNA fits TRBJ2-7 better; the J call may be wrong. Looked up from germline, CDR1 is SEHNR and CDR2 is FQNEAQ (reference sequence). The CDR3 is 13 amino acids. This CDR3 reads CASSLERFHEQYF. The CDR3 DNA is TGTGCCAGCAGCTTAGAGCGCTTCCACGAGCAGTACTTC.

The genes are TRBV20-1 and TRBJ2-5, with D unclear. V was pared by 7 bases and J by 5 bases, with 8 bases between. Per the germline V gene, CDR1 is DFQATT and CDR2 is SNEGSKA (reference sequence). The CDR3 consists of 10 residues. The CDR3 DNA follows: TGCAGTGTTGGGATTGAGACCCAGTACTTC. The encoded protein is CSVGIETQYF.

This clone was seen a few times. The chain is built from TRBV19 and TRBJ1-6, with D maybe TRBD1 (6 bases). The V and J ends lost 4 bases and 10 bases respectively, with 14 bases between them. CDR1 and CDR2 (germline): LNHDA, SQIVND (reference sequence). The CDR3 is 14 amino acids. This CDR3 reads CASSTDRLDSPLHF. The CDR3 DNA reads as TGTGCCAGTAGTACAGACAGGTTGGACTCACCCCTCCACTTT.

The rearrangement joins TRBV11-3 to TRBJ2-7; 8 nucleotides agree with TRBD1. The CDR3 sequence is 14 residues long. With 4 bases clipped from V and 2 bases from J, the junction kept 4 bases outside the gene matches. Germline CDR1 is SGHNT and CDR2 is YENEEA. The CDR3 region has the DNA TGTGCCAGCAGCTCGGGGGACAGGACCTACGAGCAGTACTTC. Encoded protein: CASSSGDRTYEQYF. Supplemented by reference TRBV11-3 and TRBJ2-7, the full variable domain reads EAGVVQSPRYKIIEKKQPVAFWCNPISGHNTLYWYLQNLGQGPELLIRYENEEAVDDSQLPKDRFSAERLKGVDSTLKIQPAELGDSAVYLCASSSGDRTYEQYFGPGTRLTVT.

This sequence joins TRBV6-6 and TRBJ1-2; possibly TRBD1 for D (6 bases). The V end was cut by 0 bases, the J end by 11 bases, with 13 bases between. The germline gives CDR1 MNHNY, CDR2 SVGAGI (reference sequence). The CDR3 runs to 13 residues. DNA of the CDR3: TGTGCCAGCAGTTACTCGGCAGGGGATAGGTACACCTTC. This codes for CASSYSAGDRYTF.

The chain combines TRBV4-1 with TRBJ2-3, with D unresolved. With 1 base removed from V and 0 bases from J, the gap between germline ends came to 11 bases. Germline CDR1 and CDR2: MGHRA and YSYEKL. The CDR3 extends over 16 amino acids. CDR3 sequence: CASSQGGPLSTDTQYF. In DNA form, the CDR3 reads TGCGCCAGCAGCCAAGGAGGTCCCCTTAGCACAGATACGCAGTATTTT.

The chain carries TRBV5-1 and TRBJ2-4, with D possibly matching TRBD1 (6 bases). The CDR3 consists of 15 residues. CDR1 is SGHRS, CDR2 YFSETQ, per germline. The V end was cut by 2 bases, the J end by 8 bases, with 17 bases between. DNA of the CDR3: TGCGCCAGCAGCTTAGGGGGTGCGAGTGAGGACATTCAGTACTTC. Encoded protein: CASSLGGASEDIQYF.

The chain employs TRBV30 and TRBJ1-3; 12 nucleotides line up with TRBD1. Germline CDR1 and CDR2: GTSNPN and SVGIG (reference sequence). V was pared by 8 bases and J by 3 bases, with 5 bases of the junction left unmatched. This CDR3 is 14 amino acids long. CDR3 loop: CAGGQGASGNTIYF. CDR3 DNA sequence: TGTGCCGGGGGACAGGGGGCTAGTGGAAACACCATATATTTT.

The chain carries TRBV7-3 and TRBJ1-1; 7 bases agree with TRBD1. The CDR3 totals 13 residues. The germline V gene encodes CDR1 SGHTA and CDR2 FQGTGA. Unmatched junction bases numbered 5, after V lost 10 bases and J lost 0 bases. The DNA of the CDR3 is TGTGCCACCCAACAGGGGATGAACACTGAAGCTTTCTTT. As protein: CATQQGMNTEAFF.